This TCR beta chain stems from a study of monozygotic twins with inflammatory bowel disease. Study outcomes and limitations: Lower sharing of clonotypes with other individuals was seen in IBD patients than in healthy twins. This was most marked in patients showing signs of disease activity. With inverse Simpson as the measure, TCRbeta diversity was lower in IBD patients than in healthy co-twins.

The CDR3 spans 15 residues. CDR1 SGHKS and CDR2 YYEKEE come from the germline V gene (reference sequence). The input for each TCR library was 3,500 to 4,500 ng of total RNA. Incorporation of UMIs carrying a 6-nucleotide sample barcode was performed by template switching. For each CDR3 protein, TCRdb gives one entry from its re-call of the 5' RACE reads, without DNA. This repertoire includes 350,000 to 550,000 distinct CDR3 sequences. As for this clonotype: Antigen unknown.

V is TRBV5-5 and J is TRBJ1-6; the TCRdb call, TRBD1, lacks DNA for checking. The clonotype was recovered from a human donor with ulcerative colitis or Crohn's disease, or a healthy co-twin of an affected twin (not recorded which). The sample taken for sequencing was blood. The CDR3 sequence: CASLFSGAGDSPLHF.